The clone carrying this TCR beta chain came up a few times. The sample comes from a study of T cell changes during pregnancy in multiple sclerosis. The V end was cut by 0 bases, the J end by 4 bases, with 13 bases between. Germline loops: CDR1 SGHNT, CDR2 YYREEE (reference sequence). This CDR3 spans 15 amino acids. This table comes from immunoSEQ multiplex PCR, and its TCRdb copy is limited to in-frame clones, with some not included. Among tens of thousands of clones listed, 80% to 95% were seen once. The chain recombines TRBV5-4 with TRBJ1-2; D is perhaps TRBD1 (5 bases). Specimen: CD4+ T cells from peripheral blood mononuclear cells, collected after pregnancy. This receptor was obtained from a female donor with multiple sclerosis, enrolled in a pregnancy study. The chain's CDR3 is CASSLEGRVRYGYTF. Written as DNA, the CDR3 is TGTGCCAGCAGCTTGGAAGGCAGGGTGCGCTATGGCTACACCTTC.